This is a list of T cell receptor beta chains from one sample in a study of cytomegalovirus exposure and HLA in healthy donors. The data were produced by immunoSEQ multiplex PCR, yet TCRdb's version contains in-frame clones alone and is incomplete. The sample consists of approximately 180,000 clones, around four fifths of them appearing once. Sequencing used PBMCs. These receptors were collected from a woman younger than 45 in good health and CMV-seropositive. CDR3s include the opening cysteine and the closing phenylalanine or tryptophan. The order of the fields is D gene, clone size, J gene, V gene, CDR3 protein, CDR3 DNA. The D gene is left open where the match is weak. Clone sizes are given selectively: once, few, many, or a class where the clone is expanded.

- - TRBJ1-1 TRBV27 CASSLMLHPGEAFF TGTGCCAGCAGTTTAATGCTCCACCCGGGGGAAGCTTTCTTT
- once TRBJ2-7 TRBV7-2 CASSSSQSFEQYF TGTGCCAGCAGCTCATCTCAGTCCTTCGAGCAGTACTTC
TRBD2 - TRBJ2-3 TRBV4-2 CASSQDELAGGNTQYF TGTGCCAGCAGCCAAGATGAACTAGCGGGAGGGAATACGCAGTATTTT
- - TRBJ2-5 TRBV5-5 CASSLYGSGETQYF TGTGCCAGCAGCTTGTACGGGAGTGGAGAGACCCAGTACTTC
- - TRBJ2-3 TRBV4-1 CASSRPGIPDSTDTQYF TGCGCCAGCAGTCGGCCCGGGATCCCAGACAGCACAGATACGCAGTATTTT
- few TRBJ1-1 TRBV5-1 CASSLEGVGATEAFF TGCGCCAGCAGCTTGGAGGGGGTTGGGGCCACTGAAGCTTTCTTT
- - TRBJ1-5 TRBV6-1 CASSETGWGGQPQHF TGTGCCAGCAGTGAAACGGGCTGGGGAGGTCAGCCCCAGCATTTT
- - TRBJ1-4 TRBV4-1 CASSQAWTELEEKLFF TGCGCCAGCAGCCAAGCCTGGACAGAACTAGAAGAAAAACTGTTTTTT
TRBD2 - TRBJ2-3 TRBV5-8 CATPPSGVDTQYF TGTGCCACCCCCCCCAGCGGGGTAGATACGCAGTATTTT
TRBD2 - TRBJ2-7 TRBV7-8 CASSWGLAGNYEQYF TGTGCCAGCAGCTGGGGACTAGCGGGGAACTACGAGCAGTACTTC
TRBD2 - TRBJ2-5 TRBV4-3 CASSLLAGEGETQYF TGCGCCAGCAGCCTTCTAGCGGGAGAGGGGGAGACCCAGTACTTC
- few TRBJ1-3 TRBV5-5 CASSLLADSGNTIYF TGTGCCAGCAGCTTATTAGCCGACTCTGGAAACACCATATATTTT
- few TRBJ2-3 TRBV18 CASSPSGSTDTQYF TGTGCCAGCTCACCTTCCGGGAGTACAGATACGCAGTATTTT
TRBD2 once TRBJ2-1 TRBV5-1 CASRASGAGVNEQFF TGCGCCAGCAGGGCCTCGGGAGCGGGAGTCAATGAGCAGTTCTTC
TRBD1 - TRBJ1-2 TRBV28 CASGGSDRAYGYTF TGTGCCTCGGGGGGTTCGGACAGGGCCTATGGCTACACCTTC
- - TRBJ1-3 TRBV11-2 CASSLQVHSGNTIYF TGTGCCAGCAGCCTCCAGGTCCACTCTGGAAACACCATATATTTT
TRBD1 - TRBJ1-1 TRBV29-1 CSANLGGGPPFNTEAFF TGCAGCGCCAACCTAGGGGGCGGCCCTCCCTTCAACACTGAAGCTTTCTTT
TRBD2 - TRBJ2-1 TRBV10-1 CASSEGLAGGNEQFF TGCGCCAGCAGTGAGGGGCTAGCGGGAGGCAATGAGCAGTTCTTC
TRBD2 once TRBJ2-1 TRBV5-4 CASSPGTSGNNEQFF TGTGCCAGCAGCCCCGGGACTAGCGGGAATAATGAGCAGTTCTTC
TRBD2 - TRBJ2-1 TRBV7-2 CASSLAAGGFNEQFF TGTGCCAGCAGCTTAGCAGCGGGAGGGTTCAATGAGCAGTTCTTC
TRBD2 few TRBJ2-7 TRBV7-8 CASSQREQGEQYF TGTGCCAGCAGCCAGCGGGAGCAGGGAGAGCAGTACTTC
TRBD1 - TRBJ1-5 TRBV12-5 CASGLALQGVPQHF TGTGCTAGTGGTTTGGCCCTACAGGGGGTGCCCCAGCATTTT
TRBD2 - TRBJ2-1 TRBV30 CAWSSGRAYNEQFF TGTGCCTGGAGTAGCGGGAGGGCCTACAATGAGCAGTTCTTC
- once TRBJ1-1 TRBV18 CASSLSREYTEAFF TGTGCCAGCTCACTGTCCCGGGAGTACACTGAAGCTTTCTTT
- once TRBJ2-1 TRBV11-2 CASIPLTYNEQFF TGTGCCAGCATCCCGCTGACTTACAATGAGCAGTTCTTC
TRBD2 - TRBJ2-3 TRBV5-1 CASSLGAGGSTDTQYF TGCGCCAGCAGCTTGGGTGCGGGGGGCAGCACAGATACGCAGTATTTT
- few TRBJ2-5 TRBV7-3 CASSRGSGETQYF TGTGCCAGCAGCCGGGGGTCCGGGGAGACCCAGTACTTC
TRBD1 - TRBJ2-7 TRBV29-1 CSVSTGGINEQYF TGCAGCGTCTCGACAGGGGGCATCAACGAGCAGTACTTC
TRBD1 few TRBJ2-3 TRBV6-5 CASSLDRGTDTQYF TGTGCCAGCAGCCTAGACAGGGGAACAGATACGCAGTATTTT
TRBD1 - TRBJ2-7 TRBV14 CASSDRPGQGASEQYF TGTGCCAGCAGTGACCGTCCGGGACAGGGGGCCTCCGAGCAGTACTTC
- few TRBJ2-6 TRBV2 CASRSGQSSGANVLTF TGTGCCAGCAGGAGCGGACAGAGCTCTGGGGCCAACGTCCTGACTTTC
- - TRBJ2-5 TRBV9 CASSESGSGRLETQYF TGTGCCAGCAGCGAGTCGGGTAGCGGTAGACTGGAGACCCAGTACTTC
- few TRBJ2-1 TRBV5-1 CASSLWLAMNNEQFF TGCGCCAGCAGCTTGTGGCTAGCGATGAACAATGAGCAGTTCTTC
- - TRBJ2-2 TRBV28 CASSLAAGRRQEVTGELFF TGTGCCAGCAGTTTAGCGGCGGGCAGACGTCAAGAGGTAACCGGGGAGCTGTTTTTT
- - TRBJ2-7 TRBV20-1 CSATGTYEQYF TGCAGTGCGACCGGGACCTACGAGCAGTACTTC
- once TRBJ2-2 TRBV30 CAWSVNFNTGELFF TGTGCCTGGAGTGTAAACTTTAACACCGGGGAGCTGTTTTTT
- - TRBJ1-1 TRBV7-8 CASSYTANTEAFF TGTGCCAGCAGCTACACAGCAAACACTGAAGCTTTCTTT
TRBD1 - TRBJ2-7 TRBV4-1 CASSPTRSQGEHEQYF TGCGCCAGCAGCCCCACCCGGTCGCAGGGGGAGCACGAGCAGTACTTC
- - TRBJ2-7 TRBV10-1 CASSENIVYEQYF TGCGCCAGCAGTGAGAATATCGTTTACGAGCAGTACTTC
- few TRBJ2-1 TRBV7-3 CASSLGTKGDGEQFF TGTGCCAGCAGCTTAGGGACCAAGGGGGACGGTGAGCAGTTCTTC
TRBD2 - TRBJ2-7 TRBV6-1 CASWPPGLATYEQYF TGTGCCAGCTGGCCTCCGGGACTAGCGACCTACGAGCAGTACTTC
- - TRBJ2-3 TRBV7-2 CASSLLADTSTDTQYF TGTGCCAGCAGCTTATTAGCGGACACTAGCACAGATACGCAGTATTTT
TRBD1 - TRBJ2-2 TRBV7-9 CASSLRPQTGTNTGELFF TGTGCCAGCAGCTTACGGCCTCAGACAGGGACGAACACCGGGGAGCTGTTTTTT
- once TRBJ1-1 TRBV6-1 CASRRQSEAFF TGTGCCAGCAGGCGACAGTCTGAAGCTTTCTTT
- - TRBJ1-1 TRBV30 CAADKNTEAFF TGTGCTGCCGACAAGAACACTGAAGCTTTCTTT
TRBD2 - TRBJ2-5 TRBV5-1 CASSLVSGSEETQYF TGCGCCAGCAGCTTGGTTAGCGGGAGTGAAGAGACCCAGTACTTC
TRBD2 - TRBJ2-1 TRBV7-2 CASSHLRWSGTFSYNEQFF TGTGCCAGCAGCCACCTTCGATGGAGCGGGACCTTCTCCTACAATGAGCAGTTCTTC
TRBD1 once TRBJ2-7 TRBV19 CASSKDRAINYEQYF TGTGCCAGTAGTAAGGACAGGGCCATTAATTACGAGCAGTACTTC
TRBD2 - TRBJ2-5 TRBV6-1 CAGAGLQETQYF TGTGCCGGAGCGGGGTTACAAGAGACCCAGTACTTC
TRBD1 once TRBJ2-3 TRBV27 CASRPGQHTDTQYF TGTGCCAGCAGACCGGGACAGCACACAGATACGCAGTATTTT
- - TRBJ1-1 TRBV19 CASSPSASTGAEAFF TGTGCCAGTAGTCCCTCTGCTTCGACTGGTGCTGAAGCTTTCTTT
- - TRBJ2-1 TRBV11-2 CASSRRTEQFF TGTGCCAGCAGCCGAAGGACAGAGCAGTTCTTC